This is a list of T cell receptor beta chains from one sample in a study of graft-versus-host responses after intestinal transplantation. Repertoires were generated with immunoSEQ multiplex PCR, while TCRdb's copy carries only in-frame clones and drops some. The sample yields some 1,500 clones, 90% to 95% seen once. Sequences were derived from PBMCs, sampled 16 days after intestinal transplant. The receptors originated from a human patient who received an intestinal transplant, so some T cells may come from the graft donor. CDR3s include the opening cysteine and the closing phenylalanine or tryptophan.

CDR3aa	v_gene	j_gene
CASSLLVGLAAYEQYF	TRBV7-9	TRBJ2-7
CASSRGTTTYEQYF	TRBV18	TRBJ2-7
CASSEEGGNEKLFF	TRBV6-1	TRBJ1-4
CATSMGWGNQPQHF	TRBV15	TRBJ1-5
CACSGRANEQYF	TRBV30	TRBJ2-7
CASSLVEGYEQYF	TRBV11-2	TRBJ2-7
CASSSGLLYAGANVLTF	TRBV28	TRBJ2-6
CASSRTGKTNEQYF	TRBV5-1	TRBJ2-7
CASSQGRDIYNEQFF	TRBV11-2	TRBJ2-1
CASSQRSGDTQYF	TRBV4-2	TRBJ2-3
CASSPHSRTINSDTQYF	TRBV27	TRBJ2-3
CASSYSADLIYEQYF	TRBV6-5	TRBJ2-7
CASSHIWDPRNTEAFF	TRBV28	TRBJ1-1
CASSLWSSTDTQYF	TRBV28	TRBJ2-3
CASGGRWNEKLFF	TRBV6-5	TRBJ1-4
CASSQSGQSSYEQYF	TRBV23-1	TRBJ2-7
CASSVRDLPYEQYF	TRBV9	TRBJ2-7
CASSYSGQETQYF	TRBV6-5	TRBJ2-5
CASSLGVAVGELFF	TRBV13	TRBJ2-2
CASSLSPPPYEQYF	TRBV5-6	TRBJ2-7
CASSPATDTQYF	TRBV19	TRBJ2-3
CASSSGAAKNIQYF	TRBV11-2	TRBJ2-4
CSARWGDTQYF	TRBV20-1	TRBJ2-3
CASMGLAGAGSTDTQYF	TRBV2	TRBJ2-3
CAWTGTSQETQYF	TRBV30	TRBJ2-5
CATSRDREKDTQYF	TRBV15	TRBJ2-3
CASSTLQTPLNTEAFF	TRBV19	TRBJ1-1
CASSLVGRPLNTEAFF	TRBV5-1	TRBJ1-1
CASSERTVKATEAFF	TRBV10-2	TRBJ1-1
CASSQDGQGLYEQYF	TRBV14	TRBJ2-7
CAISEEVSTEAFF	TRBV10-3	TRBJ1-1
CASSLGSSAFHRGGPIQYF	TRBV13	TRBJ2-4
CASSLGQGASPLHF	TRBV5-1	TRBJ1-6
CASSLISGNTIYF	TRBV5-1	TRBJ1-3
CATLATAYNEQFF	TRBV10-3	TRBJ2-1
CASGLVQGIGYNQPQHF	TRBV12-5	TRBJ1-5
CAVNRDRANEQFF	TRBV2	TRBJ2-1